A few counts support the clone carrying this T cell receptor (beta chain). The entry originates in a study of T-cell reconstitution after alpha-beta-depleted transplantation in children. Preparation of the TCRbeta library involved a method that used unique molecular identifiers. TCRdb re-called the PCR reads with MiXCR, one entry per CDR3 protein. The repertoire holds approximately 420,000 distinct CDR3 sequences, about a tenth seen once, with 4.5% to 7% in the top ten. CDR1 is SNHLY, CDR2 FYNNEI, per germline. CDR3 size: 14 residues. With 7 bases clipped from V and 10 bases from J, the junction kept 8 bases outside the gene matches.

This chain uses TRBV2 with TRBJ2-4; 12 nucleotides match TRBD1. This sample comprised PBMCs from the stem cell graft donor, obtained from the stem cell graft. The sequence was obtained from a human donor who donated a stem cell graft to a child with acute myeloid leukemia. CDR3 DNA: TGTGCCAGCATAGGGGGACAGGGGGCAACAATTCAGTACTTC. Amino acid sequence: CASIGGQGATIQYF.